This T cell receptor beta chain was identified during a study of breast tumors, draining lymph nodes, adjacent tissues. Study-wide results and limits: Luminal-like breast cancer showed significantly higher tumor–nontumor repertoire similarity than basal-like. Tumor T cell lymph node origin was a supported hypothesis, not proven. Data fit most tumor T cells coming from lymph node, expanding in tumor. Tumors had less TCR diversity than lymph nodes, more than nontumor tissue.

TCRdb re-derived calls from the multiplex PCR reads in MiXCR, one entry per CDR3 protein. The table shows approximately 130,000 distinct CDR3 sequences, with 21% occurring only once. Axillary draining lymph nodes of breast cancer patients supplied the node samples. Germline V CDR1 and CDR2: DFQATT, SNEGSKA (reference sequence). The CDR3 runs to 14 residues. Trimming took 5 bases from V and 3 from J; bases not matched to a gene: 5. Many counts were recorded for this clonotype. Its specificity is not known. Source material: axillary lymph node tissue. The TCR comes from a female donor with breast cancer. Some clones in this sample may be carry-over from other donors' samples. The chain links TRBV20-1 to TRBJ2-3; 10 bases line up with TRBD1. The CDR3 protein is CSAWTGGRTDTQYF. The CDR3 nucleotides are TGCAGTGCTTGGACAGGGGGGCGGACAGATACGCAGTATTTT.